This T cell receptor beta chain was retrieved from a study of identical twins listed by TCRdb under 2016. Regarding the complete study: The study deep-sequenced TCR alpha and beta repertoires from monozygotic twins, unrelated adults of various ages and cord blood to test whether fetal clonotypes persist. Replicate twin experiments were performed at different times using different library preparation protocols to rule out contamination. Study-wide conclusions, independent of this receptor: Conclusions relied on cross-sectional statistical analysis, since the same donors could not be followed over many years. Out-of-frame TCR alpha sharing in monozygotic twins was systematically underestimated by recombination models, whereas sharing between unrelated individuals was in agreement with the recombination models. In beta out-of-frame sequences, excess twin sharing was weaker, because having fewer shared sequences lowered the signal-to-noise ratio. Compared with coincidental sharing between unrelated individuals, out-of-frame TCR alpha sequences shared between twins had an excess of sequences with low generation probability. Zero-insertion analyses could be partly confounded by invariant T cells such as MAIT and iNKT, though diverse VJ usage argued against such confounding for most clonotypes. Abundant cord blood beta clonotypes carried fewer insertions; young adult naive repertoires showed a weaker similar trend, while memory repertoires showed none.

On this clonotype itself: Its antigen remains undetermined. No clone much larger than this one lies a single base away; base qualities are absent.

Library generation was performed with 5' RACE. Reads for this sample came from an Illumina HiSeq 2000. A universal primer binding site was introduced by template switching, and a unique molecular identifier was present in the final cDNA, enabling accurate counting of TCR cDNA molecules. First-strand cDNA for TCR alpha and beta chains was synthesized from specific primers in the conserved constant-segment region. To control for contamination, every cDNA library was double barcoded, receiving both a SMART-Mk sample barcode and Illumina barcodes. TruSeq adapter sequences along with Illumina sample barcodes were introduced in two successive PCR steps. TCR alpha and beta cDNA libraries were sequenced on the Illumina HiSeq platform with custom primers. Per the authors' processing: MiGEC processed the raw reads to extract unique molecular identifiers, while MiXCR was used to determine the CDR3 positions. Recombination models were inferred per individual with the repgenHMM and IGoR tools using an EM algorithm. Shared clonotype analysis was performed with the tcR package in R, normalizing sharing by the product of cloneset sizes. To study raw recombination free of thymic and clonal selection effects, out-of-frame nonproductive sequences were analyzed. TCRdb redid the processing of the public reads, applying fastp at Q25 and MiXCR, and retained in-frame beta chains. Entries are consolidated by CDR3 protein sequence, retaining the most common genes and DNA. These V and J calls are TCRdb output, not the study's own analysis. The sample records 650,000 to 800,000 distinct CDR3 sequences, about 9.4% of which are singletons. About 0.98% of the sample is taken by the ten largest.

All donors were healthy Caucasians. The twin cohort consisted of three pairs of female monozygotic twins, all aged about 18 to 29 years. Peripheral blood mononuclear cells were the source from which RNA for the TCR libraries was isolated. In addition, the sample was reused for a study of yellow fever vaccine responses in identical twins. As that second paper reports: The authors reported that the T cell response to vaccination in identical twins appeared partly convergent and partly personalized. In the study, vaccine-responding T cell clones were precisely tracked in identical twins.

The TCR was taken from a woman in her late teens or twenties in good health. Input material: PBMCs.

The DNA reads TGTGCCAGCAGCTGGGACTTAGCCTACAATGAGCAGTTCTTC. This codes for CASSWDLAYNEQFF. The chain was built from TRBV3-1 and TRBJ2-1, with a tentative D gene TRBD2 over 6 matching bases. V is cut by 5 bases and J by 2 bases, and the space between the germline ends is 10 bases. The germline V gene (reference sequence) supplies CDR1 LGHDT and CDR2 YNNKEL. The CDR3 numbers 14 residues from cysteine through phenylalanine. CDR3 DNA is the only sequence kept; it has 42 bases, read in frame from the first base.